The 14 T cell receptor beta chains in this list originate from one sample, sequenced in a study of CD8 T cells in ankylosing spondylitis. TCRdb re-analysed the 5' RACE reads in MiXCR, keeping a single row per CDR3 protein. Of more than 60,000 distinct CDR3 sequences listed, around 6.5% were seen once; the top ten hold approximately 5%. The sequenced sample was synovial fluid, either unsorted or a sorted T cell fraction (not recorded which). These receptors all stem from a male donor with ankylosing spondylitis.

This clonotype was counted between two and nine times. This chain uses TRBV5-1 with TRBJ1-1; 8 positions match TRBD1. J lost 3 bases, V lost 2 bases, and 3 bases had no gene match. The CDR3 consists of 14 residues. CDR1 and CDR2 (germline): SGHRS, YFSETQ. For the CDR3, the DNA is TGCGCCAGCAGCTTTTCGGGACAGGACACTGAAGCTTTCTTT. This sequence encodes CASSFSGQDTEAFF.

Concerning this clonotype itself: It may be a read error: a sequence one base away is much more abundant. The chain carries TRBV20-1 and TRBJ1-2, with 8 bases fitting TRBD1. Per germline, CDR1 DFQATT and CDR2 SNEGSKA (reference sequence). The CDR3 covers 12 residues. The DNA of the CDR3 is TGCAGTGCCGCAGGGGGCAACTATGGCCACACCTTC. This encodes CSAAGGNYGHTF.

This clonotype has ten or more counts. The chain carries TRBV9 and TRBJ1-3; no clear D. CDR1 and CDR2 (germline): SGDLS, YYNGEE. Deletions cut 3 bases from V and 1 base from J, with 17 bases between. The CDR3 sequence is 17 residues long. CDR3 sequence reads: CASSARNTRRSGNTIYF. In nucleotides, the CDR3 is TGTGCCAGCAGCGCCCGAAACACCCGGAGGTCTGGAAACACCATATATTTT.

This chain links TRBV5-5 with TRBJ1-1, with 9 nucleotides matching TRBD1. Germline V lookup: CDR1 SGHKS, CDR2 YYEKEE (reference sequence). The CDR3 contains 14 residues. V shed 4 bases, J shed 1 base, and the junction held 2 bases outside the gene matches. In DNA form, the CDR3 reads TGTGCCAGCAGCCCACAGGGGGCGAACACTGAAGCTTTCTTT. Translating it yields CASSPQGANTEAFF.

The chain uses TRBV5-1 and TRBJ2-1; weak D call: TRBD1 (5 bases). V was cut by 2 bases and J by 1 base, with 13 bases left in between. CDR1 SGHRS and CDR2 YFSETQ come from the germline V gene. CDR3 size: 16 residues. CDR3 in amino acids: CASSLGVQGSYNEQFF. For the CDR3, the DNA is TGCGCCAGCAGCTTAGGGGTACAAGGATCCTACAATGAGCAGTTCTTC.

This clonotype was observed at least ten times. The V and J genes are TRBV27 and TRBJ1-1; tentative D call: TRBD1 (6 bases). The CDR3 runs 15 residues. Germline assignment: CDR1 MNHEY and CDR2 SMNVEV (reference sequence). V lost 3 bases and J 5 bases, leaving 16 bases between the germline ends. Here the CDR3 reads CASSLRTGRGTEAFF. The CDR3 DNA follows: TGTGCCAGCAGTTTGAGAACAGGGAGGGGGACTGAAGCTTTCTTT.

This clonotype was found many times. The CDR3 reads CAISGILGSSYNEQFF. CDR3 in DNA: TGTGCCATCAGTGGGATTTTGGGGAGCTCCTACAATGAGCAGTTCTTC. The chain is built from TRBV10-3 and TRBJ2-1, with TRBD2 as a possible D gene (5 bases). Germline-derived CDR1 and CDR2 are ENHRY and SYGVKD. The CDR3 spans 16 residues. Trimming took 4 bases from V and 0 from J, leaving 13 bases between them.

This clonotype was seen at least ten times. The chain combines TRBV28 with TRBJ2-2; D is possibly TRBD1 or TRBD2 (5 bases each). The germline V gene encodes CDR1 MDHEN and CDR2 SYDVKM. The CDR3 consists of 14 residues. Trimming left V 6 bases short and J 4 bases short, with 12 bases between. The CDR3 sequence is CASRTRGVTGELFF. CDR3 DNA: TGTGCCAGCAGAACAAGGGGAGTCACCGGGGAGCTGTTTTTT. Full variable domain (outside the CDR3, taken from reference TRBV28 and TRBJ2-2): DVKVTQSSRYLVKRTGEKVFLECVQDMDHENMFWYRQDPGLGLRLIYFSYDVKMKEKGDIPEGYSVSREKKERFSLILESASTNQTSMYLCASRTRGVTGELFFGEGSRLTVL.

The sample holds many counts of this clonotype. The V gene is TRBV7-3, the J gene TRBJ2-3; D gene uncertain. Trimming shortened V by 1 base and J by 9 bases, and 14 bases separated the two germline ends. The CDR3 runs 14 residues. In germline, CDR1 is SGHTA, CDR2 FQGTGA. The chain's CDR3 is CASSLNPERETQYF. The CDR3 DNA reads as TGTGCCAGCAGCTTAAACCCCGAACGTGAAACGCAGTATTTT. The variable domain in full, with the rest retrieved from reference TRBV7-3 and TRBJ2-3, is GAGVSQTPSNKVTEKGKYVELRCDPISGHTALYWYRQSLGQGPEFLIYFQGTGAADDSGLPNDRFFAVRPEGSVSTLKIQRTERGDSAVYLCASSLNPERETQYFGPGTRLTVL.

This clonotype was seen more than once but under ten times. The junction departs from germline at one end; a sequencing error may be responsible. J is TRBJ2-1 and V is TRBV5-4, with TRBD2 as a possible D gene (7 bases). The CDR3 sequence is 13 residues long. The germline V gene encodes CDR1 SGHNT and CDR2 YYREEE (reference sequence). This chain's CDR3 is CASSKRGGPSLVF. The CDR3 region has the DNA TGTGCCAGCAGCAAAAGGGGGGGACCTTCCCTAGTATTC.

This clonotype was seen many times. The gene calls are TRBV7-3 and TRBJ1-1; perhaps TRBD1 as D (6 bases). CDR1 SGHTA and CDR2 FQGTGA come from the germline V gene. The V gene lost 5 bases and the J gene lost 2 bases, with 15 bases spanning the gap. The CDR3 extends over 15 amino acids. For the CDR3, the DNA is TGTGCCAGCAGCCCGACCGGGGGCCGTAACACTGAAGCTTTCTTT. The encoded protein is CASSPTGGRNTEAFF.

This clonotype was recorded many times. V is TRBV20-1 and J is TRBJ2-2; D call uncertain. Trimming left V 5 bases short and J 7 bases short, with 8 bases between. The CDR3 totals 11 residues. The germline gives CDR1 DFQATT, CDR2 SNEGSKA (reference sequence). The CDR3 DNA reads TGCAGTGCTGACCTGGGCGGGGAGCTGTTTTTT. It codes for CSADLGGELFF.

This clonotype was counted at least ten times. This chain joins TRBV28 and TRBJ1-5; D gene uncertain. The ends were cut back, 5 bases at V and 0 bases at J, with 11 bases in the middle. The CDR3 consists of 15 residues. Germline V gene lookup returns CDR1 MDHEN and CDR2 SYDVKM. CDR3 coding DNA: TGTGCCAGCAGTCGAGGAGGGCGTAGCAATCAGCCCCAGCATTTT. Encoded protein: CASSRGGRSNQPQHF.

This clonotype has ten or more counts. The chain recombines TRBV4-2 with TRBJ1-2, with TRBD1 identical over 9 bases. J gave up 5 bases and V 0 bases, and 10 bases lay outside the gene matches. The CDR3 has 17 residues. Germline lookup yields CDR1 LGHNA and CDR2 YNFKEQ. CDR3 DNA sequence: TGTGCCAGCAGCCAAGAGGGACAGGGACTTTCTGGGTATGGCTACACCTTC. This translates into CASSQEGQGLSGYGYTF.